What follows are 9 T cell receptor beta chains derived from one specimen sequenced in a study of technical replicates of blood from a handful of donors. Here immunoSEQ multiplex PCR was the method, and the copy in TCRdb shows in-frame clones only, minus some. The data contain roughly 48,000 clones, around 90% of them singletons. The sequenced material came from PBMCs. The receptors shown here come from a human donor in good health. Some clones in this sample may be carry-over from other donors' samples.

The chain is built from TRBV4-2 and TRBJ2-3; D might be TRBD1 (6 bases). The CDR3 is 15 amino acids. Germline V lookup: CDR1 LGHNA, CDR2 YNFKEQ. Trimming shortened V by 3 bases and J by 2 bases, and 12 bases separated the two germline ends. The CDR3 DNA reads as TGTGCCAGCAGCCAGGGACACCAACCCACAGATACGCAGTATTTT. Protein sequence: CASSQGHQPTDTQYF.

This clone turned up a few times. This chain uses TRBV12-5 with TRBJ2-7; 11 bases map to TRBD1. J was trimmed by 6 bases and V by 7 bases; bases with no gene match: 11. The CDR3 runs 15 residues. Germline V gives CDR1 LGHNT, CDR2 FRNRAP. CDR3 amino acids: CASDPPGQGVAEQYF. The CDR3, as DNA: TGTGCTAGTGACCCGCCGGGACAGGGGGTTGCCGAGCAGTACTTC.

This CDR3 reads CASSSIGGQETQYF. Here the CDR3 DNA reads TGTGCCAGCAGCTCGATAGGGGGACAAGAGACCCAGTACTTC. This chain joins TRBV5-4 and TRBJ2-5; D might be TRBD1 (6 bases). Trimming took 3 bases from V and 2 from J, leaving 11 bases between them. Germline-derived CDR1 and CDR2 are SGHNT and YYREEE (reference sequence). The CDR3 extends over 14 amino acids.

The chain links TRBV5-7 to TRBJ2-2, with D perhaps matching TRBD2 (5 bases). TRBV5-7 is placed among ORFs of uncertain function. The CDR3 is 13 residues long. The V and J ends lost 4 bases and 5 bases respectively, with 9 bases between them. CDR3 nucleotide sequence: TGTGCCAGCAGCCAGGACTCTACCGGGGAGCTGTTTTTT. Amino acid sequence: CASSQDSTGELFF.

The V gene is TRBV4-1, the J gene TRBJ1-5; 7 bases are shared with TRBD1. Per germline, CDR1 MGHRA and CDR2 YSYEKL. V shed 1 base, J shed 9 bases, and the junction held 6 bases outside the gene matches. This CDR3 contains 14 residues. The CDR3 is CASSQATGDRPQHF. Here the CDR3 DNA reads TGCGCCAGCAGCCAAGCTACAGGGGACCGGCCCCAGCATTTT.

The chain combines TRBV29-1 with TRBJ1-4, with TRBD1 identical over 7 bases. Germline loops: CDR1 SQVTM, CDR2 ANQGSEA. The CDR3 consists of 13 residues. Trimming removed 6 bases from V and 2 bases from J; junction bases left unmatched: 3. CDR3 in DNA: TGCAGCGTAGCAGGGGGTACTAATGAAAAACTGTTTTTT. Protein: CSVAGGTNEKLFF. Full variable domain (missing parts from reference TRBV29-1 and TRBJ1-4): SAVISQKPSRDICQRGTSLTIQCQVDSQVTMMFWYRQQPGQSLTLIATANQGSEATYESGFVIDKFPISRPNLTFSTLTVSNMSPEDSSIYLCSVAGGTNEKLFFGSGTQLSVL.

The chain has TRBV9 and TRBJ2-1, with D maybe TRBD2 (5 bases). Trimming removed 3 bases at V and 7 bases at J, with 20 bases between. The germline V gene has CDR1 SGDLS and CDR2 YYNGEE. The CDR3 has 16 residues. The CDR3 DNA is TGTGCCAGCAGCGACCTCCTGTGGGCTACGGGGAATGAGCAGTTCTTC. Translation gives CASSDLLWATGNEQFF.

The chain recombines TRBV4-3 with TRBJ2-3; 9 bases are shared with TRBD1. With V trimmed by 2 bases and J by 4 bases, 7 bases remained unmatched. This CDR3 has 16 amino acids. CDR1 LGHNA and CDR2 YSLEER come from the germline V gene. In DNA form, the CDR3 reads TGCGCCAGCAGCCAAACAGGGACAGGGAAGGCAGATACGCAGTATTTT. It is translated as CASSQTGTGKADTQYF.

This sequence joins TRBV7-9 and TRBJ2-2; 11 bases match TRBD1. V shed 5 bases, J shed 4 bases, and the junction held 6 bases outside the gene matches. Germline V CDR1 and CDR2: SEHNR, FQNEAQ (reference sequence). The CDR3 spans 16 residues. In DNA form, the CDR3 reads TGTGCCAGCAGCCTTCGTGGGACAGGGGGCACCGGGGAGCTGTTTTTT. Translation gives CASSLRGTGGTGELFF.